This T cell receptor (beta chain) originates from a study of blood T cell repertoires in COVID-19 (TCRdb year 2020). About the study as a whole: The collaborator samples originated in the United States, Italy and Spain and spanned the acute and convalescent phases of COVID-19. The material from the prospective study consisted of cDNA or gDNA derived from T cells, B-cell-depleted T cells, or PBMCs. Samples came from the ongoing ImmuneRACE study (first 160 participants) plus 1,254 subjects from 6 global collaborators. Subjects who had been exposed to COVID-19, were actively infected with it, or had recovered from it provided the deeply sampled blood TCRbeta repertoires that made up the dataset. The sample metadata nearly always contained a de-identified subject ID, COVID-19 status, age in years and sex. Where available, HLA class I and class II types were taken from metadata supplied by the sample provider and were not determined by assay-based typing. A freely available public database, intended as a resource for researchers studying the immune response to SARS-CoV-2, is where the repertoires were released.

Whole blood was collected in K2EDTA tubes by collaborating institutions according to the institutions' own protocols. For TCRbeta analysis, collaborators shipped samples as frozen whole blood, isolated PBMCs, or DNA extracted from either of those sample types. TCRbeta CDR3 regions were amplified from genomic DNA using the immunoSEQ Assay, a bias-controlled multiplex PCR. The authors processed their data as follows. The number of nucleated cells in each sample was estimated by amplification of reference gene primers within the assay. To quantify the absolute abundance of each unique TCRbeta CDR3 rearrangement, sequence reads were collapsed and filtered. For each sample, productive Simpson clonality was calculated by taking the square root of Simpson's diversity index across productive rearrangements. Not all clones reach the TCRdb copy of this immuneACCESS table, which keeps in-frame sequences only. Checked studies attribute under half of the gap to unresolved V genes and leave the rest unexplained. V and J calls and clone size come straight from that table; D and trimming were deduced from the DNA. In this sample the table shows approximately 20,000 clones, around 81% of which occur a single time. The ten largest clones take up 9.5% to 15% of the sample.

The study at large found these results: The quantity of clinical and demographic metadata differed by source and by participant and was supplied without curation.

Note on this clone: Its antigen remains undetermined. No much larger clone exists at a distance of one base, and base qualities are not known.

V has 7 bases trimmed and J has 8 bases trimmed; junction bases matching no gene number 3. CDR1 and CDR2, per the germline V gene, are WSHSY and SAAADI. Taken from cysteine to phenylalanine, the CDR3 has 12 residues. Kept here is only the CDR3 DNA, which spans 36 bases and is read in frame from base 1. The receptor was isolated from a man aged 60-69 years with active COVID-19. The V gene is TRBV10-2 and the J gene is TRBJ1-2; 11 junctional bases match TRBD1. The sequencing sample was made of peripheral blood. For the CDR3, the sequence is CASKGTGGGYTF. The DNA sequence reads TGCGCCAGCAAGGGGACAGGGGGAGGCTACACCTTC.